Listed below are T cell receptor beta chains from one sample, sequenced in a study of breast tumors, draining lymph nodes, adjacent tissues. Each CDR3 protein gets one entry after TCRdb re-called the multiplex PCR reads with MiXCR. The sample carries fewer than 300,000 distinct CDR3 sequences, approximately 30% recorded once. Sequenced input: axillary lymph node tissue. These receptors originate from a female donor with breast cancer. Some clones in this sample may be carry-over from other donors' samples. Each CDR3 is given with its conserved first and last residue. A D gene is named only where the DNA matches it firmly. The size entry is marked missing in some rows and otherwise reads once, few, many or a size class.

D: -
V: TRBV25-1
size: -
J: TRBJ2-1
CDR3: CASLPGQEKNEQFF
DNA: TGTGCCAGCTTACCGGGGCAGGAGAAGAATGAGCAGTTCTTC

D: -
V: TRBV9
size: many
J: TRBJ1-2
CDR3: CASSVEDRRDGYTF
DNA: TGTGCCAGCAGCGTAGAGGACAGACGAGATGGCTACACCTTC

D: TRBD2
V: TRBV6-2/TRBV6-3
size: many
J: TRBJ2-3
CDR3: CASSYPHGLGATDTQYF
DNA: TGTGCCAGCAGTTACCCCCACGGACTAGGTGCAACAGATACGCAGTATTTT

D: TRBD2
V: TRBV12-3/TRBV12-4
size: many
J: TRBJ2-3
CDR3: CASIHDRGRLAGDTQYF
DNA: TGTGCCAGCATCCACGACCGGGGCCGGTTAGCGGGAGATACGCAGTATTTT

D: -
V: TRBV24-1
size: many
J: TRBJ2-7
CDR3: CATSDADTPYEQYF
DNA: TGTGCCACCAGTGATGCGGACACACCTTACGAGCAGTACTTC

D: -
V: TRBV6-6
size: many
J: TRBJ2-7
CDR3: CASSYSGTGEQYF
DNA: TGTGCCAGCAGTTATTCCGGGACCGGAGAGCAGTACTTC

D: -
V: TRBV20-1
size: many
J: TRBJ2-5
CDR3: CSARRGYETQYF
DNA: TGCAGTGCTAGACGGGGATACGAGACCCAGTACTTC

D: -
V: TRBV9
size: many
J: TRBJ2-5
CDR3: CASSKGFGPETQYF
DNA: TGTGCCAGCAGTAAGGGTTTTGGGCCGGAGACCCAGTACTTC

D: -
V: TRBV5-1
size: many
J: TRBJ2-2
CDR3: CASSWTAPGELFF
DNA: TGCGCCAGCAGCTGGACAGCCCCCGGGGAGCTGTTTTTT

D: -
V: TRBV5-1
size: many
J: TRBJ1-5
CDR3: CASSGVPNQPQHF
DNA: TGCGCCAGCAGTGGGGTTCCCAATCAGCCCCAGCATTTT

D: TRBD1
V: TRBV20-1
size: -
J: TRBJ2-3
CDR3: CSASHTGTGGTDTQYF
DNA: TGCAGTGCTAGTCATACCGGGACAGGGGGCACAGATACGCAGTATTTT

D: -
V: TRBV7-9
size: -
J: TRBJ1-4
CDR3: CASSPVWGGSNEKLFF
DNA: TGTGCCAGCAGCCCCGTGTGGGGCGGATCTAATGAAAAACTGTTTTTT

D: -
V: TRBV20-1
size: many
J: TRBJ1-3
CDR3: CSAQLSGNTIYF
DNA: TGCAGTGCCCAACTCTCTGGAAACACCATATATTTT

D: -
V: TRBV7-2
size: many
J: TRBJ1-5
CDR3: CASSRGGSSNQPQHF
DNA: TGTGCCAGCTCACGGGGGGGTTCGAGCAATCAGCCCCAGCATTTT

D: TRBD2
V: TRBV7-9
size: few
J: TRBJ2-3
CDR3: CASSPGLAGVRTDTQYF
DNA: TGTGCCAGCAGCCCTGGACTAGCGGGAGTGAGGACAGATACGCAGTATTTT

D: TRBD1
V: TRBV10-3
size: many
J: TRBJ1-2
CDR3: CAITGTGESGYTF
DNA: TGTGCCATCACAGGGACAGGGGAAAGCGGCTACACCTTC